A single sample gave rise to the 9 T cell receptor beta chains below, sequenced in a study of T-cell memory formation after mild COVID-19. TCRdb re-derived calls from the 5' RACE reads in MiXCR, one entry per CDR3 protein. Of around 320,000 distinct CDR3 sequences listed, over 25% are singletons. Sequenced sample: PBMCs or a T cell subset sorted from them (not recorded which). The source of these receptors is an adult woman who had mild COVID-19 (a few samples of this study predate the infection). Cell type and time point are not known.

This clonotype was recorded a few times. The chain uses TRBV29-1 and TRBJ1-1, with 12 bases aligning to TRBD1. Germline CDR1 reads SQVTM; CDR2 reads ANQGSEA. The CDR3 consists of 15 residues. J gave up 7 bases and V 6 bases, and 12 bases lay outside the gene matches. CDR3 loop: CSVAGTGGLEGEAFF. Here the CDR3 DNA reads TGCAGCGTGGCCGGGACAGGGGGCCTAGAGGGTGAAGCTTTCTTT.

This clonotype has a handful of counts. The chain combines TRBV4-1 with TRBJ2-1; D remains unclear. V lost 0 bases to trimming and J lost 5 bases, with 8 bases between them. Germline V gene sequence: CDR1 MGHRA, CDR2 YSYEKL. The CDR3 runs to 14 residues. The CDR3, as DNA: TGCGCCAGCAGCCAAGAACGGAGCAACAATGAGCAGTTCTTC. It translates to CASSQERSNNEQFF.

This clonotype was counted between two and nine times. The chain is built from TRBV5-6 and TRBJ2-1, with D unresolved. CDR3 length: 14 amino acids. CDR1 and CDR2 (germline): SGHDT, YYEEEE. Trimming took off 6 bases at V and 8 bases at J, with 18 bases between the two ends. CDR3 region: CASTIGRKVDEQFF. CDR3 nucleotide sequence: TGTGCCAGCACCATCGGGCGGAAGGTTGATGAGCAGTTCTTC.

This chain links TRBV24-1 with TRBJ2-2; 16 bases map to TRBD2. Losses at the gene ends were 12 bases for V and 3 bases for J; bases not matched to a gene: 6. The CDR3 contains 16 residues. The V gene's germline CDR1 is KGHDR and CDR2 SFDVKD. The CDR3 region is CAAGLAGGRYTGELFF. The CDR3 DNA follows: TGTGCCGCGGGACTAGCGGGAGGGCGATACACCGGGGAGCTGTTTTTT.

This clonotype turned up a few times. The CDR3 region is CASSRMGEYQETQYF. The CDR3 DNA reads as TGCGCCAGCAGCCGTATGGGGGAGTACCAAGAGACCCAGTACTTC. The chain couples TRBV4-1 to TRBJ2-5; D is perhaps TRBD1 or TRBD2 (5 bases each). Germline-derived CDR1 and CDR2 are MGHRA and YSYEKL. V dropped 4 bases and J dropped 0 bases, with 12 bases sitting between them. CDR3 length: 15 residues.

This clonotype was seen repeatedly, ten times or more. The chain uses TRBV5-6 and TRBJ1-1; D is possibly TRBD1 (6 bases). The CDR3 contains 18 residues. Between the trimmed V and J ends, which lost 4 bases and 0 bases, there was a span of 22 bases. From germline, CDR1 is SGHDT and CDR2 YYEEEE. In DNA, the CDR3 is TGTGCCAGCAGCCCGGAGGAGGTGGGGGCCCCTTTGAACACTGAAGCTTTCTTT. It codes for CASSPEEVGAPLNTEAFF.

J is TRBJ1-2 and V is TRBV12-3 or TRBV12-4; D might be TRBD1 (6 bases). This CDR3 is 14 amino acids long. Trimming removed 5 bases at V and 3 bases at J, with 13 bases between. CDR3 nucleotide sequence: TGTGCCAGCAGTCTTTCCGGGACATACTATGGCTACACCTTC. Translated: CASSLSGTYYGYTF.

The V gene is TRBV19, the J gene TRBJ2-1, with TRBD1 identical over 7 bases. Looked up from germline, CDR1 is LNHDA and CDR2 is SQIVND (reference sequence). The V gene end was trimmed by 6 bases and the J gene end by 9 bases; junction bases not matched to a gene: 8. The CDR3 consists of 13 residues. The CDR3 reads CASRGTAIGEQFF. CDR3 DNA sequence: TGTGCCAGTAGGGGGACAGCCATAGGTGAGCAGTTCTTC.

The chain combines TRBV20-1 with TRBJ1-1, with 7 bases matching TRBD1. This CDR3 comprises 15 residues. Losses at the gene ends were 2 bases for V and 2 bases for J; bases not matched to a gene: 8. Germline V gene sequence: CDR1 DFQATT, CDR2 SNEGSKA (reference sequence). This chain's CDR3 is CSARRPGTVNTEAFF. Here the CDR3 DNA reads TGCAGTGCTAGACGCCCGGGGACAGTAAACACTGAAGCTTTCTTT.